Reported below is one T cell receptor beta chain. Which antigen it targets is not known. No base quality values were provided; no much bigger clone lies one nucleotide off. The sample originates from a study of shared clonotypes between healthy human individuals (TCRdb year 2020). At the level of the whole study: A few men and two women, aged 18 to 49 years, made up the cohort. For each donor, three plates each were used for CD4 naive and CD4 memory, two plates were used for CD8 naive, and one plate was used for CD8 memory. To estimate repertoire size and how much clonotype sharing occurs between individuals, the study deeply sequenced the blood TCR repertoires of five or six healthy adults. Different laboratories and diverse techniques were used to prepare libraries and sequence TCR repertoires, to increase sequencing depth and limit assay-specific biases. Per donor, leukapheresis produced somewhere between about 0.94 and 9.5 billion PBMCs. Summary of the overall study and its limitations: Clonotypes shared by all four sorted-subset donors showed higher generation probabilities than non-shared clonotypes. Naive subsets generally had larger estimated clonotype richness than memory subsets did. Because the study included a small number of donors, the genetic and exposure-history diversity represented was limited. Sharing across a few donors was observed for about 5% of naive CD4, 3% to 4% of naive CD8, over 2% of memory CD4, and about 0.38% of memory CD8 clonotypes. Pairwise subsampling led to the expectation that sequencing depth would affect the degree of clonotype sharing among donors. Even with the large sequencing depth, rarefaction of the sorted-subset datasets indicated that sequencing was incomplete. Only blood was sampled, and tissue TCR repertoires likely differ from those in blood.

Using the deep immunoSEQ assay, TCR CDR3 regions were amplified from genomic DNA by multiplex PCR. Extracted genomic DNA from each cell subset was distributed evenly across all wells of several immunoSEQ 96-well plates, and each plate was treated as a replicate. For sorted subsets, 200 to 250 ng of genomic DNA, equivalent to 25,000 to 35,000 T cell genomes, went into each replicate PCR. Purified libraries were quantified with a Qubit 3.0 fluorometer, sized on a Bioanalyzer 2100, and re-quantified with the KAPA Library Quantification kit. Every immunoSEQ 96-well plate was sequenced on a dedicated single-read 150-cycle Illumina NextSeq 550 flow cell. As for the original processing: Because the immunoSEQ output held only junctional sequences and lacked quality scores, the filtering could not match the filtering applied to full-length reads. Sequences were annotated with PyIR, a Python wrapper for IgBLAST v1.9, and V/J genes and CDR3 were assigned using IMGT germline references. Reads were removed for weak V/J assignments (E-value above 1e-6), missing CDR3, stop codons, out-of-frame junctions, or ambiguous translated residues. V3J clonotypes were defined as sequences sharing an identical inferred V gene, J gene, and CDR3 amino acid sequence. Percentage overlap between repertoires was computed as shared unique clonotypes divided by the size of the smaller repertoire. RTK rarefaction, the Chao1 estimator, and Recon v2.1 estimates of unobserved clonotypes were used to assess repertoire richness. Generation probabilities for all TCRbeta clonotypes obtained by the gDNA method from a few donors were computed using OLGA. The immuneACCESS repertoire file appears here via TCRdb, limited to in-frame rearrangements. These files lack a portion of the clones; in checked studies, under half of the deficit traces to unresolved V genes, and the cause of the others is not known. V and J calls and clone size follow that table, whereas D and trimming were derived from the DNA. Within this sample are about 1.5 million clones, with over 95% of them counted one time only. The top ten constitute about 1.2% of the sample.

Donors were healthy HIV-negative adults with no recently reported acute infections or vaccinations. Every donor was a Caucasian adult residing in Nashville, Tennessee, USA. Magnetic negative selection was used to enrich CD4+ T cells, after which naive cells were positively selected on CD45RA and the negative fraction became the memory subset. Blood was obtained by leukapheresis, after which PBMCs were separated by Ficoll-Histopaque density gradient centrifugation and cryopreserved in liquid nitrogen vapor phase. Analytical flow cytometry was used to check the purity and quantity of each magnetically sorted T cell population. Genomic DNA was isolated from every sorted fraction and measured by UV absorbance on a Nanodrop 2000c. The germline V gene encodes CDR1 MNHNY and CDR2 SVGAGI (reference sequence). After removal of 8 bases from V and 0 bases from J, the junction retains 7 bases not matched to a gene. From the cysteine up to the phenylalanine, the CDR3 has a length of 15 residues. Of the read, only the CDR3 DNA is kept; its 45 bases are in frame from base 1.

The TCR sequence derives from a young man in good health. The V and J segments used are TRBV6-6 and TRBJ2-1, with 7 junctional bases fitting TRBD2. The material sequenced was naive CD4+ T cells sorted from blood. What this sample's cell subset or site label stands for: CD45RA+ positively selected. The CDR3 corresponds to CASLGLAGSYNEQFF. The DNA sequence follows: TGTGCCAGCCTGGGGTTAGCGGGCTCCTACAATGAGCAGTTCTTC.